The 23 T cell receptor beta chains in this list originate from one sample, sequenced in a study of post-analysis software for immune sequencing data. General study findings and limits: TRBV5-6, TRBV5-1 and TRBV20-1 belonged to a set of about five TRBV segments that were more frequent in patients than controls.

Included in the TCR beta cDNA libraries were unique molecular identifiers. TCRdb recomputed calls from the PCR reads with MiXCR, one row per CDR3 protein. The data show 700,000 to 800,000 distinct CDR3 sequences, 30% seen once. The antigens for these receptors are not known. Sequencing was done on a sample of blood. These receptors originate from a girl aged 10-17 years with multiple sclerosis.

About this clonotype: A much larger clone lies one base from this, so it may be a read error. The CDR3 nucleotides are TGTGTCAGCAGTATCACTAGGTTGGAGACCCAGTACTTC. Residues: CVSSITRLETQYF. The gene calls are TRBV27 and TRBJ2-5, with a possible D match to TRBD2 (5 bases). Germline assignment: CDR1 MNHEY and CDR2 SMNVEV (reference sequence). The CDR3 covers 13 residues.

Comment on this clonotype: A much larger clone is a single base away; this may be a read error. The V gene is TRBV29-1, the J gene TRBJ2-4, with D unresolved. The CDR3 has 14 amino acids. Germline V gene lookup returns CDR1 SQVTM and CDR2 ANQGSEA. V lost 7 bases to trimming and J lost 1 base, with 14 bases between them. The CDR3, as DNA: TGCAGCGCTGGCCAGGCGGCGGCCAAAAACATTCAGTACTTC. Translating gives CSAGQAAAKNIQYF.

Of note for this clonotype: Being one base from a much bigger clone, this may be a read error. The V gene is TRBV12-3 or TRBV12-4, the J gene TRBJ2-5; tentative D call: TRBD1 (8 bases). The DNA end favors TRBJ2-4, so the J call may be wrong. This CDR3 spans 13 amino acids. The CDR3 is CAGSPDREGIQYF. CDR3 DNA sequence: TGTGCCGGCAGCCCGGACAGGGAGGGCATTCAGTACTTC.

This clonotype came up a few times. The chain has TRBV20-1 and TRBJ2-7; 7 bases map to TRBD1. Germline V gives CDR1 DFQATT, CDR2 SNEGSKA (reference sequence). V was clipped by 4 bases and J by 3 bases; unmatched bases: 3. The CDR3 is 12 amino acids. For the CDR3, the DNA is TGCAGTGCTACAGGGGGTTACTACGAGCAGTACTTC. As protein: CSATGGYYEQYF.

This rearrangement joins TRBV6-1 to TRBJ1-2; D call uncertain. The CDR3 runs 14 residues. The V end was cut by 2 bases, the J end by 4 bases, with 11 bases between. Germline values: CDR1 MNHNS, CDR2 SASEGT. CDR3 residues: CASSEPGVSYGYTF. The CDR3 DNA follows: TGTGCCAGCAGTGAACCGGGAGTCAGCTATGGCTACACCTTC.

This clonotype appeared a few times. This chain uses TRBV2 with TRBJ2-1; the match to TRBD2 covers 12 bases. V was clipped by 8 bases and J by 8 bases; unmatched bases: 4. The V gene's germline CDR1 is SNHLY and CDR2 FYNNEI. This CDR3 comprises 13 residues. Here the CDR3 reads CASSSGGAYEQFF. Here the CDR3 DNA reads TGTGCCAGCTCTAGCGGGGGGGCGTATGAGCAGTTCTTC.

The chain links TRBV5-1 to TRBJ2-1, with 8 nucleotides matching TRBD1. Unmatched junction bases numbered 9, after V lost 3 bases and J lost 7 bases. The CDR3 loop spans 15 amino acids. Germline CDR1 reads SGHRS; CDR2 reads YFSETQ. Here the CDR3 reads CASSWTDREKNEQFF. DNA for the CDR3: TGCGCCAGCAGCTGGACGGACAGGGAAAAAAATGAGCAGTTCTTC.

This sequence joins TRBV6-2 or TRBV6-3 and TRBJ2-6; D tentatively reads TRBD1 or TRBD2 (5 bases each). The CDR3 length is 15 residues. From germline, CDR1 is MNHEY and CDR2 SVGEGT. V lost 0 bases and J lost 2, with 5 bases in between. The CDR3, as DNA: TGTGCCAGCAGTTACTCGGGGGCTGGGGCCAACGTCCTGACTTTC. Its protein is CASSYSGAGANVLTF.

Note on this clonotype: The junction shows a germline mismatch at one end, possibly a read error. The CDR3 here is CSPGASLTYDEQFF. For the CDR3, the DNA is TGCAGCCCCGGGGCCTCCCTGACCTACGATGAGCAGTTCTTC. V and J are TRBV20-1 and TRBJ2-1; TRBD1 or TRBD2 may be the D gene (5 bases each). The CDR3 sequence is 14 residues long. Germline CDR1 and CDR2: DFQATT and SNEGSKA (reference sequence).

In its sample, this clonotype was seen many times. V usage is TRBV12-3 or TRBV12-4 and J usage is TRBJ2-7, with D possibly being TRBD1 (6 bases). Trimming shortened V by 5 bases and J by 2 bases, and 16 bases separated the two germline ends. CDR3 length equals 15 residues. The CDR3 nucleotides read TGTGCCAGCAGTGGCCAAGGACAGCGGACCTACGAGCAGTACTTC. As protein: CASSGQGQRTYEQYF.

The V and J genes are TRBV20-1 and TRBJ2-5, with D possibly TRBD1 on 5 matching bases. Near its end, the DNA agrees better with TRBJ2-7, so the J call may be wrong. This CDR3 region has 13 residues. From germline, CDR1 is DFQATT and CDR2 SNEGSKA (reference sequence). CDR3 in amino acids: CSARSPGLSEQYF. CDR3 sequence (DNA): TGCAGTGCTAGGTCCCCAGGGCTCAGCGAGCAGTACTTC.

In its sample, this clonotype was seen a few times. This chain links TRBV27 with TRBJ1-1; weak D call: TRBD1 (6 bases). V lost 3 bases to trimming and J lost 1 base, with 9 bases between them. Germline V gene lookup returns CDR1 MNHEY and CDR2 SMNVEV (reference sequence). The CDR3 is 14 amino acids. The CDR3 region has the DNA TGTGCCAGCAGTTTTAGACAGGCGAACACTGAAGCTTTCTTT. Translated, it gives CASSFRQANTEAFF.

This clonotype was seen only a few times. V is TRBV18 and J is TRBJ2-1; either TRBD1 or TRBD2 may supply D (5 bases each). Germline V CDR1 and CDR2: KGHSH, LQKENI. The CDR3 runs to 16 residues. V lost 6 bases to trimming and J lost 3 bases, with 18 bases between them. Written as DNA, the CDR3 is TGTGCCAGCTCCCTACAACCGGGACCTATCTACAATGAGCAGTTCTTC. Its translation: CASSLQPGPIYNEQFF.

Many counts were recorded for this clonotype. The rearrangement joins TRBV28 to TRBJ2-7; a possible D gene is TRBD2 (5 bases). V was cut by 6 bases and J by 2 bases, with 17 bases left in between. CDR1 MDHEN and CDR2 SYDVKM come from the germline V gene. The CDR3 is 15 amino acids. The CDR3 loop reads CASSPRGRGTYEQYF. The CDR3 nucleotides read TGTGCCAGCAGCCCCCGAGGGAGAGGGACCTACGAGCAGTACTTC.

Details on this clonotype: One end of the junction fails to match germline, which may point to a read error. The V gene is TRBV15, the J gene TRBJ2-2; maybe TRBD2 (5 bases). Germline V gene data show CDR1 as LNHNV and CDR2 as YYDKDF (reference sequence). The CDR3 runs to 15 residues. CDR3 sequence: CATSRDSLQSGERFF. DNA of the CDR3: TGTGCCACCAGCAGAGATTCTTTACAGTCCGGGGAGCGGTTTTTT.

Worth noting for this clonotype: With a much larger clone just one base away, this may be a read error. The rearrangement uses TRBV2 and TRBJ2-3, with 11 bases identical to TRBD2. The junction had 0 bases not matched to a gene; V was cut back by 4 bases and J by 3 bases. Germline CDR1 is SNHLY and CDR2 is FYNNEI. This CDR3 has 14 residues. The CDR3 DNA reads TGTGCCAGCAGTGGACTAGCGGGGACAGATACGCAGTATTTT. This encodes CASSGLAGTDTQYF.

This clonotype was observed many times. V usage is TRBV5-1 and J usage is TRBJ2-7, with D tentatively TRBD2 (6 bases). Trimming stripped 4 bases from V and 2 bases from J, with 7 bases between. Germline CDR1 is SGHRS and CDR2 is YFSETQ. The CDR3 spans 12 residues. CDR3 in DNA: TGCGCCAGCAGCGGCGGGACCTACGAGCAGTACTTC. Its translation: CASSGGTYEQYF.

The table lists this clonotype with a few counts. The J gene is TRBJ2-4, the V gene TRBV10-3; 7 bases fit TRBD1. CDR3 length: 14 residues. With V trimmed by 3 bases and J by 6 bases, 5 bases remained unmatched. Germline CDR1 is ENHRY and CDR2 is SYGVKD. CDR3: CAISDQGERNIQYF. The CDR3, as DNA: TGTGCCATCAGTGACCAGGGGGAGCGAAACATTCAGTACTTC.

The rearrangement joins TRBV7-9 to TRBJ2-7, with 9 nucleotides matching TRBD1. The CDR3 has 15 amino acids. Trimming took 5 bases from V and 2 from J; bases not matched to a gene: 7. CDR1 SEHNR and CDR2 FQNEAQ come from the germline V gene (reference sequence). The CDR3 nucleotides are TGTGCCAGCAGCCCACGGGGACAGGGCCCCTACGAGCAGTACTTC. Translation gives CASSPRGQGPYEQYF.

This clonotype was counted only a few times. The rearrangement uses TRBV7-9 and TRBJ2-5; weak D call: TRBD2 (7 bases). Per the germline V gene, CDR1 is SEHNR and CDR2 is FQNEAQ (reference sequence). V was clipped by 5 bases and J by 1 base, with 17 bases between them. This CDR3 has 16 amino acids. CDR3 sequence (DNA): TGTGCCAGCAGCCCCGAGGGGGGGCCATCCCAAGAGACCCAGTACTTC. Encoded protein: CASSPEGGPSQETQYF.

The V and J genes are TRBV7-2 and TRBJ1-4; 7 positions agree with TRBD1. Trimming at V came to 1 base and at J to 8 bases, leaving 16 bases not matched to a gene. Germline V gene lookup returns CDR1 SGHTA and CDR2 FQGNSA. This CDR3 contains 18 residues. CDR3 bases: TGTGCCAGCAGCTTAGTTCTTCCGCCCGGGACAGAGAAAGAAAAACTGTTTTTT. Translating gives CASSLVLPPGTEKEKLFF.

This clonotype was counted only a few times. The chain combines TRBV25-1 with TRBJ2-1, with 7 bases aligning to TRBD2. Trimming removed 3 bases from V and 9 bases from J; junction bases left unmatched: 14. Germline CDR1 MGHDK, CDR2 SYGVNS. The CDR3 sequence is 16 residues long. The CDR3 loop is CASSDPGGSPASEQFF. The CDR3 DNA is TGTGCCAGCAGTGATCCTGGCGGGAGCCCAGCGAGTGAGCAGTTCTTC.

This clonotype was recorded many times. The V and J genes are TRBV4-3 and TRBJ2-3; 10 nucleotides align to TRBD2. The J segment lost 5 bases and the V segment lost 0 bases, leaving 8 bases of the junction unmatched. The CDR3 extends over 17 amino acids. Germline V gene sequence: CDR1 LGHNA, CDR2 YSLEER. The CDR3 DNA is TGCGCCAGCAGCCAAGACGGCCTAGCGGGAGTGAGAGATACGCAGTATTTT. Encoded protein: CASSQDGLAGVRDTQYF.